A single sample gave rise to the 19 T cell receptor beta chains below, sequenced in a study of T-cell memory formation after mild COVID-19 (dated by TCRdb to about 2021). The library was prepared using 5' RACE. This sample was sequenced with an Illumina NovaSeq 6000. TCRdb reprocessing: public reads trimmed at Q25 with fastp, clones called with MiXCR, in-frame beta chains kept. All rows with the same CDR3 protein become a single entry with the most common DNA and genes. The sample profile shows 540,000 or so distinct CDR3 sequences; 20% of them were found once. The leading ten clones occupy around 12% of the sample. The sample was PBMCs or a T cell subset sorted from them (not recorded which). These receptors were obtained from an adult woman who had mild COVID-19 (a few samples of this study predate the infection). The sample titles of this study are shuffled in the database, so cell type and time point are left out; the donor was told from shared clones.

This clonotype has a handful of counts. The CDR3 region has the DNA TGTGCCAGCAGTTCGGGGACAGGGCCGAATGAGCAGTTCTTC. The encoded protein is CASSSGTGPNEQFF. The chain has TRBV6-5 and TRBJ2-1; TRBD1 aligns across 9 bases. Losses at the gene ends were 4 bases for V and 7 bases for J; bases not matched to a gene: 5. This CDR3 region has 14 residues. Germline CDR1 MNHEY, CDR2 SVGAGI.

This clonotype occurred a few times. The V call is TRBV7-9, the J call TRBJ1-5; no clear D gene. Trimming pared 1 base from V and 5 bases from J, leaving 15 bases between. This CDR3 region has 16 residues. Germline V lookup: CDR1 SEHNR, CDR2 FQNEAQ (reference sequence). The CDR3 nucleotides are TGTGCCAGCAGCTTAGAGGGCTCGGCTGGCTATCAGCCCCAGCATTTT. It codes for CASSLEGSAGYQPQHF.

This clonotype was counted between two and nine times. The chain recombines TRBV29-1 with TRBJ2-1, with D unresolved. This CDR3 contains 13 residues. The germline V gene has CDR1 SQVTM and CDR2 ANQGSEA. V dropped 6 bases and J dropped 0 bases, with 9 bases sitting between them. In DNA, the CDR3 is TGCAGCGTCTCTCCGAGCTCCTACAATGAGCAGTTCTTC. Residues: CSVSPSSYNEQFF.

The CDR3 loop is CASSLPLAGGSDTQYF. Here the CDR3 DNA reads TGTGCCAGCAGCTTACCCCTAGCGGGAGGTTCAGATACGCAGTATTTT. This rearrangement joins TRBV7-9 to TRBJ2-3, with 11 bases identical to TRBD2. Unmatched junction bases numbered 5, after V lost 2 bases and J lost 4 bases. The germline V gene has CDR1 SEHNR and CDR2 FQNEAQ (reference sequence). The CDR3 runs 16 residues.

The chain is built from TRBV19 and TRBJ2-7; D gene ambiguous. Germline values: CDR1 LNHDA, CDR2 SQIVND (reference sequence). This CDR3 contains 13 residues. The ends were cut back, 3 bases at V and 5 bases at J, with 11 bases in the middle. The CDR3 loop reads CASSMKGPDEQYF. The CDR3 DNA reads TGTGCCAGTAGTATGAAGGGTCCGGACGAGCAGTACTTC.

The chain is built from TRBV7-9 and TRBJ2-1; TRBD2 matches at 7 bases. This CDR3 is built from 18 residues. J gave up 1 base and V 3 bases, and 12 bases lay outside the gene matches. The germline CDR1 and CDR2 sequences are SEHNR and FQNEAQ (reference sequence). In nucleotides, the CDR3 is TGTGCCAGCAGCTTTCCTCGTCGCGGGAGCCCTTCCTACAATGAGCAGTTCTTC. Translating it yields CASSFPRRGSPSYNEQFF.

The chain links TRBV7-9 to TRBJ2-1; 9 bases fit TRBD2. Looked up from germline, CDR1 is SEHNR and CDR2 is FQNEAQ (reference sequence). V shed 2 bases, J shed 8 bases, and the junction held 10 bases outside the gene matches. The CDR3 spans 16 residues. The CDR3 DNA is TGTGCCAGCAGCTTATCGGCTCTAGCGGGACTCGATGAGCAGTTCTTC. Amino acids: CASSLSALAGLDEQFF.

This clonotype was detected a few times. The CDR3, as DNA: TGCAGTGCTAGAGGCACAGGGGGCTCGGAGACCCAGTACTTC. It yields the protein CSARGTGGSETQYF. The chain employs TRBV20-1 and TRBJ2-5, with TRBD1 identical over 9 bases. The CDR3 extends over 14 amino acids. From germline, CDR1 is DFQATT and CDR2 SNEGSKA (reference sequence). The V and J ends lost 1 base and 5 bases, in that order; junction bases with no gene match: 5.

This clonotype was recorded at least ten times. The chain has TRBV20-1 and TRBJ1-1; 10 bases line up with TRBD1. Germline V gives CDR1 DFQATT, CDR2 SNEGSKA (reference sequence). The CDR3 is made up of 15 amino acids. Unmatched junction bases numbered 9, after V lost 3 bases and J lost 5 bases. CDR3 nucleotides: TGCAGTGCTAGGGAGAGACAGGGGGCAAATACTGAAGCTTTCTTT. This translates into CSARERQGANTEAFF.

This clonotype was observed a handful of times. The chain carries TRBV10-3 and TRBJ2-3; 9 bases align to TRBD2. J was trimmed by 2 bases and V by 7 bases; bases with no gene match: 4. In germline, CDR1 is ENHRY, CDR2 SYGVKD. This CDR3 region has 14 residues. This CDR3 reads CAIKWTSDTDTQYF. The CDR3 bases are TGTGCCATCAAGTGGACTAGCGACACAGATACGCAGTATTTT.

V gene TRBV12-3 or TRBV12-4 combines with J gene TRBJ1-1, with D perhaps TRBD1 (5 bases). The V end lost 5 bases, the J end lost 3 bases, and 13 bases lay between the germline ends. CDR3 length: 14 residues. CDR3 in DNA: TGTGCCAGCAGTCCATCCGGGGGGTACACTGAAGCTTTCTTT. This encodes CASSPSGGYTEAFF.

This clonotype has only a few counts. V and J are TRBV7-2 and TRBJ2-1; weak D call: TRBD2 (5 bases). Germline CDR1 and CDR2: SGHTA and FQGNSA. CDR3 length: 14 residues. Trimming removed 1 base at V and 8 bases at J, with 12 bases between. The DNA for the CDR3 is TGTGCCAGCAGCTTAGATGCCCCGCGGGATGAGCAGTTCTTC. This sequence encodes CASSLDAPRDEQFF.

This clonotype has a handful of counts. In nucleotides, the CDR3 is TGTGCCAGCAGCTCCTACGACAGGGGGGGCACTGAAGCTTTCTTT. This gives the protein CASSSYDRGGTEAFF. The V gene is TRBV7-9, the J gene TRBJ1-1; 9 nucleotides line up with TRBD1. Germline CDR1 is SEHNR and CDR2 is FQNEAQ (reference sequence). The ends lost 4 bases at V and 4 bases at J; junction bases unmatched: 7. The CDR3 runs 15 residues.

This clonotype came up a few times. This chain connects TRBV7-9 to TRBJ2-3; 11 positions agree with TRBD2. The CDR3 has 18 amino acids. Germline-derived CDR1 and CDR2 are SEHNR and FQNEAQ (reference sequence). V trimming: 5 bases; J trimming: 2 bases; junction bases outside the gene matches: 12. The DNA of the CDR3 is TGTGCCAGCAGCCCTCAGGGGGGACTAGCGGACCACACAGATACGCAGTATTTT. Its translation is CASSPQGGLADHTDTQYF.

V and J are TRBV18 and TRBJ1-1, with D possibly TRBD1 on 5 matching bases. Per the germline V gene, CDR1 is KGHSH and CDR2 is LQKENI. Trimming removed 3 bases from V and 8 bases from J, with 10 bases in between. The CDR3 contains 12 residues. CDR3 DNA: TGTGCCAGCTCACCGTCAGGGTTAGAAGCTTTCTTT. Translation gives CASSPSGLEAFF.

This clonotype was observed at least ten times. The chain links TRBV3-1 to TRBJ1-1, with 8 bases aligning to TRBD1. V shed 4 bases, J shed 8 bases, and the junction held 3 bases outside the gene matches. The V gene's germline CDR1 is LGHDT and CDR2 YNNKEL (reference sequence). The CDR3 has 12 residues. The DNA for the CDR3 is TGTGCCAGCAGCCTATCAGGGGGCGAAGCTTTCTTT. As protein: CASSLSGGEAFF.

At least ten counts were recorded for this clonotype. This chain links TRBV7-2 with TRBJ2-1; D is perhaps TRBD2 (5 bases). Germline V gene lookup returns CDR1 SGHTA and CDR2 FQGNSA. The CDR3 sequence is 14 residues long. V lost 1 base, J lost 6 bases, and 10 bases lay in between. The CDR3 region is CASSLGASTNEQFF. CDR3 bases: TGTGCCAGCAGCTTAGGGGCTAGCACCAATGAGCAGTTCTTC.

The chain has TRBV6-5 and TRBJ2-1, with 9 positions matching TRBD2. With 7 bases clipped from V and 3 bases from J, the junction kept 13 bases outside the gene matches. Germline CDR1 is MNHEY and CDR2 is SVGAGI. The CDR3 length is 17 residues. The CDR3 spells CASTPRPVSGSYNEQFF. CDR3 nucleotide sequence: TGTGCCAGCACTCCCCGCCCTGTTAGCGGGAGCTACAATGAGCAGTTCTTC.

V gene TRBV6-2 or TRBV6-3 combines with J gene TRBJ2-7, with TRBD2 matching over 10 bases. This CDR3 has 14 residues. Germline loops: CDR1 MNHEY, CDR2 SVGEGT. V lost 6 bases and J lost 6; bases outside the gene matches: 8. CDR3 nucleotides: TGTGCCAGCAGCCGATCTAGCGGGAGTAGCGAGCAGTACTTC. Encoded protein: CASSRSSGSSEQYF.